This T cell receptor (beta chain) was captured by sequencing in a study of shared clonotypes between healthy human individuals. Selected positively for CCR7 and CD45RO-negative, naive CD8 cells excluded terminally differentiated effector memory CD45RA+ cells. Donors had no recently reported acute infections or vaccinations and were HIV-negative. This CDR3 is built from 16 residues. The germline V and J ends were trimmed by 4 bases and 8 bases, with 22 bases remaining between them. The germline gives CDR1 SEHNR, CDR2 FQNEAQ (reference sequence). Sequencing was at deep level. As handled by the study authors: With immunoSEQ giving junction-only sequences and no quality scores, filtering differed. Repertoires were generated with immunoSEQ multiplex PCR, while TCRdb's copy carries only in-frame clones and drops some. The V and J calls and clone size come from that table; D and trimming were worked out from the DNA. The sample holds about 590,000 clones, nearly 97% seen once.

The receptor was isolated from a woman aged 25 to 39 in good health. Sequencing was carried out using naive CD8+ T cells sorted from blood. The chain uses TRBV7-9 and TRBJ2-3, with TRBD2 as a possible D gene (5 bases). The CDR3 region has the DNA TGTGCCAGCAGCTCCCGGCGGCCCGAGGGCGCGGGTACGCAGTATTTT. It yields the protein CASSSRRPEGAGTQYF.